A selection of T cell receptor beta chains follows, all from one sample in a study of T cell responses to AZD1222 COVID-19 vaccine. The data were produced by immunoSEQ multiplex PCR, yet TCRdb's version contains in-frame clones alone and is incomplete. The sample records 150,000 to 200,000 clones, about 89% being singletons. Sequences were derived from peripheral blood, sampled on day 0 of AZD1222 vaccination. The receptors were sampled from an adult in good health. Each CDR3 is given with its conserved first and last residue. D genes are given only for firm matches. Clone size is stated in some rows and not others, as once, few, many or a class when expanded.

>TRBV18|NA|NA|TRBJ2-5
CASSSIQGQETQYF
TGTGCCAGCTCATCCATTCAGGGGCAAGAGACCCAGTACTTC
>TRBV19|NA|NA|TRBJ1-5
CASSISQAGGQPQHF
TGTGCCAGTAGTATTTCCCAGGCTGGGGGGCAGCCCCAGCATTTT
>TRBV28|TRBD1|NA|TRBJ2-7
CASSPGTASYEQYF
TGTGCCAGCAGTCCCGGGACAGCCTCCTACGAGCAGTACTTC
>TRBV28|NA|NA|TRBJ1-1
CASSLGQRGNTEAFF
TGTGCCAGCAGTTTAGGACAGAGGGGGAACACTGAAGCTTTCTTT
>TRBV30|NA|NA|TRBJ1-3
CAWSIDRNTIYF
TGTGCCTGGAGCATCGACAGGAACACCATATATTTT
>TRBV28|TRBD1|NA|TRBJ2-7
CASSSRRLIKQGQRAYEQYF
TGTGCCAGCAGTTCGAGACGACTGATAAAACAGGGACAGAGGGCCTACGAGCAGTACTTC
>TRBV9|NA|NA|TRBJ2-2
CASSVDTLNTGELFF
TGTGCCAGCAGCGTGGACACTTTGAACACCGGGGAGCTGTTTTTT
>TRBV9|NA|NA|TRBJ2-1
CASSGYTGYNEQFF
TGTGCCAGCAGCGGGTACACAGGGTACAATGAGCAGTTCTTC
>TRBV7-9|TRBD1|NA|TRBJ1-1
CASSLGDRNTEAFF
TGTGCCAGCAGCTTAGGGGACAGGAACACTGAAGCTTTCTTT
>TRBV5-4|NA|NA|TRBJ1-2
CASSPTVSYGYTF
TGTGCCAGCAGCCCAACCGTGTCGTATGGCTACACCTTC
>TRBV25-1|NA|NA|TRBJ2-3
CASSLAGSTDTQYF
TGTGCCAGCAGCTTAGCTGGGAGCACAGATACGCAGTATTTT
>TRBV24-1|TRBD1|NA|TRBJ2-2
CAALPRGTGVAWELFF
TGTGCCGCCCTGCCACGCGGGACAGGGGTCGCGTGGGAGCTGTTTTTT
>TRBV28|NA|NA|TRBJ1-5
CASREGNQPQHF
TGTGCCAGCCGGGAAGGCAATCAGCCCCAGCATTTT
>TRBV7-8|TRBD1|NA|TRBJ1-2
CASSPDRGGYGYTF
TGTGCCAGCAGCCCGGACAGGGGCGGCTATGGCTACACCTTC
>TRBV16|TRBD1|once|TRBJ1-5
CASSGDRVYQPQHF
TGTGCCAGCAGCGGGGACAGGGTATATCAGCCCCAGCATTTT
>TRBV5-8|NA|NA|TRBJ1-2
CASSLALRRNYGYTF
TGTGCCAGCAGCCTCGCCTTGAGGAGAAACTATGGCTACACCTTC
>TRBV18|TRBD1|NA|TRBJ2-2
CASSRIGTGPGELFF
TGTGCCAGCTCACGGATAGGGACAGGGCCCGGGGAGCTGTTTTTT
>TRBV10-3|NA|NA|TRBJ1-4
CAISVGTDQTLFF
TGTGCCATCAGTGTCGGGACCGACCAGACTCTGTTTTTT